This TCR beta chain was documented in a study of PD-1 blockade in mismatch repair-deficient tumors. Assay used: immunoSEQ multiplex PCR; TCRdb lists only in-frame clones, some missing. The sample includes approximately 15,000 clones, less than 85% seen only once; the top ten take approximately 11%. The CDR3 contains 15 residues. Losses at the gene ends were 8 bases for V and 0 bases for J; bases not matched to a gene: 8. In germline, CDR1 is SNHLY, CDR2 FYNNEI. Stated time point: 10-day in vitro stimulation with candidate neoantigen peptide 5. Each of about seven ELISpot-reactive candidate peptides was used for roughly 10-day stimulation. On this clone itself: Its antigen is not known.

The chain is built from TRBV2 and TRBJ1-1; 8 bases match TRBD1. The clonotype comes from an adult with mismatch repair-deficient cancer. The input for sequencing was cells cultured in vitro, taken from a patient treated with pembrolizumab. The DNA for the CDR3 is TGTGCCAGCGTTCAGGGGGCTGGAATGAACACTGAAGCTTTCTTT. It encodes CASVQGAGMNTEAFF.